The 14 T cell receptor beta chains given below trace back to one sample, sequenced in a study of T-cell reconstitution after alpha-beta-depleted transplantation in children. Unique molecular identifiers featured in how the TCRbeta library was prepared. TCRdb reprocessed the PCR reads with MiXCR, giving one entry per CDR3 protein. The sample carries about 980,000 distinct CDR3 sequences, around 30% recorded once. This specimen consisted of PBMCs, mostly from graft donor cells, obtained 360 days after TCRalphabeta/CD19-depleted stem cell transplant. The origin of the receptors is a boy younger than two who had a stem cell transplant for SCID, so the T cells may come from the graft donor.

Only a few counts were recorded for this clonotype. The chain recombines TRBV19 with TRBJ2-1; 9 bases align to TRBD1. The trim removed 8 bases at V and 4 bases at J, leaving 6 bases unmatched. Germline V gene lookup returns CDR1 LNHDA and CDR2 SQIVND (reference sequence). The CDR3 loop spans 14 amino acids. CDR3 DNA: TGTGCCAGTGGAGGACAGGGGTGGTACAATGAGCAGTTCTTC. Protein product: CASGGQGWYNEQFF.

V usage is TRBV6-1 and J usage is TRBJ2-2; a possible D gene is TRBD1 (6 bases). The CDR3 sequence is 13 residues long. Looked up from germline, CDR1 is MNHNS and CDR2 is SASEGT. V dropped 7 bases and J dropped 8 bases, with 14 bases sitting between them. CDR3 region: CASTITGTGELFF. The CDR3 DNA reads TGTGCCAGCACCATCACTGGGACAGGGGAGCTGTTTTTT.

This clonotype was counted a few times. The V and J genes are TRBV11-3 and TRBJ2-3, with 7 bases that match TRBD1. Germline lookup yields CDR1 SGHNT and CDR2 YENEEA. J lost 2 bases, V lost 0 bases, and 2 bases had no gene match. CDR3 size: 15 residues. The CDR3 here is CASSLEGQTTDTQYF. The CDR3 nucleotides are TGTGCCAGCAGCTTAGAGGGACAGACCACAGATACGCAGTATTTT. Drawing the rest from reference TRBV11-3 and TRBJ2-3, the complete variable domain is EAGVVQSPRYKIIEKKQPVAFWCNPISGHNTLYWYLQNLGQGPELLIRYENEEAVDDSQLPKDRFSAERLKGVDSTLKIQPAELGDSAVYLCASSLEGQTTDTQYFGPGTRLTVL.

This clonotype was recorded a few times. The rearrangement links TRBV5-1 to TRBJ2-5, with a weak D call TRBD1 (5 bases). The CDR3 has 15 amino acids. Looked up from germline, CDR1 is SGHRS and CDR2 is YFSETQ. Trimming took 5 bases from V and 4 from J, leaving 18 bases between them. CDR3 residues: CASRPASGIGETQYF. CDR3 nucleotides: TGCGCCAGCAGGCCGGCTTCAGGGATCGGAGAGACCCAGTACTTC. Using reference TRBV5-1 and TRBJ2-5 for the parts outside the CDR3, the full variable domain is KAGVTQTPRYLIKTRGQQVTLSCSPISGHRSVSWYQQTPGQGLQFLFEYFSETQRNKGNFPGRFSGRQFSNSRSEMNVSTLELGDSALYLCASRPASGIGETQYFGPGTRLLVL.

The sample holds a few counts of this clonotype. The CDR3 region has the DNA TGTGCCAGCAGTTTGGTAAGCCCACGGAGCTCTGGAAACACCATATATTTT. Amino acid sequence: CASSLVSPRSSGNTIYF. The rearrangement joins TRBV28 to TRBJ1-3, with unresolved D. The CDR3 runs 17 residues. Trimming took 3 bases from V and 0 from J, leaving 15 bases between them. Germline CDR1 reads MDHEN; CDR2 reads SYDVKM.

The CDR3 nucleotides are TGTGCCAGCACCCTGGACTCCATCAGCTACGAGCAGTACTTC. It is translated as CASTLDSISYEQYF. This rearrangement joins TRBV12-3 or TRBV12-4 to TRBJ2-7, with D possibly TRBD2 on 5 matching bases. The length of the CDR3 is 14 residues. V lost 7 bases and J lost 3, with 16 bases in between.

This chain connects TRBV5-1 to TRBJ1-3, with D possibly being TRBD1 (5 bases). The CDR3 extends over 18 amino acids. V was trimmed by 8 bases and J by 0 bases, leaving 24 bases between them. Germline values: CDR1 SGHRS, CDR2 YFSETQ. CDR3 in DNA: TGCGCCAGTGCTCCTCAACCGACCCTGGGGACCTCTGGAAACACCATATATTTT. It codes for CASAPQPTLGTSGNTIYF.

This chain connects TRBV10-1 to TRBJ2-7; 8 bases align to TRBD1. The CDR3 totals 15 residues. Trimming at V came to 0 bases and at J to 3 bases, leaving 4 bases not matched to a gene. CDR1 is WNHNN, CDR2 SYGVQD, per germline (reference sequence). Here the CDR3 DNA reads TGCGCCAGCAGTGAGTCCGGGACAGGAAACTACGAGCAGTACTTC. Protein: CASSESGTGNYEQYF.

DNA for the CDR3: TGCAGTGCTAGAGTGGCACAGGGCTTCGATCAGCCCCAGCATTTT. It translates to CSARVAQGFDQPQHF. The chain employs TRBV20-1 and TRBJ1-5; possible D gene TRBD1, 6 bases. Trimming cost V 1 base and J 5 bases, with 15 bases left between them. This CDR3 region has 15 residues. The germline gives CDR1 DFQATT, CDR2 SNEGSKA (reference sequence).

This clonotype appeared a few times. The chain uses TRBV13 and TRBJ2-1; 8 bases agree with TRBD2. CDR1 is PRHDT, CDR2 FYEKMQ, per germline (reference sequence). The V segment lost 5 bases and the J segment 7 bases; nucleotides outside the gene matches: 10. The CDR3 has 15 amino acids. CDR3 sequence: CASSPPGLGWNEQFF. The CDR3 DNA is TGTGCCAGCAGCCCCCCGGGACTAGGATGGAATGAGCAGTTCTTC.

The gene calls are TRBV11-2 and TRBJ2-5; no clear D gene. Germline V gene sequence: CDR1 SGHAT, CDR2 FQNNGV. Trimming removed 1 base from V and 7 bases from J, with 16 bases in between. The CDR3 is made up of 15 amino acids. The CDR3 nucleotides read TGTGCCAGCAGCTTAGTAACGGTGGGCTGGGGGACCCAGTACTTC. Encoded protein: CASSLVTVGWGTQYF.

This clonotype was found a few times. The chain employs TRBV5-6 and TRBJ2-7, with 9 bases that match TRBD1. V was pared by 5 bases and J by 4 bases, with 10 bases of the junction left unmatched. The CDR3 spans 15 residues. The V gene's germline CDR1 is SGHDT and CDR2 YYEEEE. This chain's CDR3 is CASSTMGQGYYEQYF. For the CDR3, the DNA is TGTGCCAGCAGTACGATGGGACAGGGTTATTACGAGCAGTACTTC.

V gene TRBV20-1 combines with J gene TRBJ2-5, with D perhaps TRBD1 or TRBD2 (5 bases each). This CDR3 has 13 residues. V was cut by 2 bases and J by 1 base, with 8 bases left in between. CDR1 and CDR2 from the germline V gene are DFQATT and SNEGSKA (reference sequence). The CDR3 region is CSARRGSQETQYF. DNA for the CDR3: TGCAGTGCTAGACGGGGCAGCCAAGAGACCCAGTACTTC.

The gene calls are TRBV5-1 and TRBJ1-1; D ambiguous. V was cut by 1 base and J by 0 bases, with 10 bases left in between. This CDR3 is 15 amino acids long. The V gene's germline CDR1 is SGHRS and CDR2 YFSETQ. The CDR3 region is CASSLQAFMNTEAFF. CDR3 DNA sequence: TGCGCCAGCAGCTTGCAGGCCTTCATGAACACTGAAGCTTTCTTT.